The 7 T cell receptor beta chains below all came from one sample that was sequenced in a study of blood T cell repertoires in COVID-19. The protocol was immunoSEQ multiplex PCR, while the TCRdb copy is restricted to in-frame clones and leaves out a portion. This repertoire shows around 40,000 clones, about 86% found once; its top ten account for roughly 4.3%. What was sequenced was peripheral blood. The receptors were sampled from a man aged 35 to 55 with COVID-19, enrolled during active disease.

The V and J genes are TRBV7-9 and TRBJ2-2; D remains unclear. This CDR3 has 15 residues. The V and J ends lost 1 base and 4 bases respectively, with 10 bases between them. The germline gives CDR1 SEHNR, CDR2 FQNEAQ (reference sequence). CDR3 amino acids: CASSLVPSATGELFF. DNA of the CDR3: TGTGCCAGCAGCTTAGTGCCCAGCGCCACCGGGGAGCTGTTTTTT.

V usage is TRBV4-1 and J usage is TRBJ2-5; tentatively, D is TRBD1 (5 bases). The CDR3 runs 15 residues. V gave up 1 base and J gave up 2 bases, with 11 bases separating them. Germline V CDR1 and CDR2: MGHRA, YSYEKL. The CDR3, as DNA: TGCGCCAGCAGCCAAGCGACAGAGCATCAAGAGACCCAGTACTTC. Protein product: CASSQATEHQETQYF.

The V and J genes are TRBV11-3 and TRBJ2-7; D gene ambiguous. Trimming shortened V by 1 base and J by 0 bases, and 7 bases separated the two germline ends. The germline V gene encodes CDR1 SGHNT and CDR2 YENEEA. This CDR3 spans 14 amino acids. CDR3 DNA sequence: TGTGCCAGCAGCTTAGGCCACAGCTCCTACGAGCAGTACTTC. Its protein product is CASSLGHSSYEQYF.

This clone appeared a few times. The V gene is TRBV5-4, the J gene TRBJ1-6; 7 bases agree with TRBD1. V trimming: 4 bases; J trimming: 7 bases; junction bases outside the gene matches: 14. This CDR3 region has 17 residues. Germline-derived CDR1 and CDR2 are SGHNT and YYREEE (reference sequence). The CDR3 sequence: CASSGWGPGQLNSPLHF. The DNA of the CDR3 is TGTGCCAGCAGCGGATGGGGTCCGGGACAGCTGAATTCACCCCTCCACTTT. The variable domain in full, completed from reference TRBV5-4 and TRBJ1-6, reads ETGVTQSPTHLIKTRGQQVTLRCSSQSGHNTVSWYQQALGQGPQFIFQYYREEENGRGNFPPRFSGLQFPNYSSELNVNALELDDSALYLCASSGWGPGQLNSPLHFGNGTRLTVT.

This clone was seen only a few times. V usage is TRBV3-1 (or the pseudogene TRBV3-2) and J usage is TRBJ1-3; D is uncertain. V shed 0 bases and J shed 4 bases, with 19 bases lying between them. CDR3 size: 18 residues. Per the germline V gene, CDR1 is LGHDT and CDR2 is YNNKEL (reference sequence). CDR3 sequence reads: CASSQDDWAAGPGNTIYF. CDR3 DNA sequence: TGTGCCAGCAGCCAAGATGATTGGGCAGCTGGCCCGGGAAACACCATATATTTT.

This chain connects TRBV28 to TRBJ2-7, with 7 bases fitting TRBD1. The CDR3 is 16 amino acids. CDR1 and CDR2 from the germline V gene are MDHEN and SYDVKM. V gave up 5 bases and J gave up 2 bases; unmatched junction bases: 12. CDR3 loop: CASSPLWDSLAYEQYF. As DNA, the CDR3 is TGTGCCAGCAGTCCACTGTGGGACAGCTTGGCCTACGAGCAGTACTTC.

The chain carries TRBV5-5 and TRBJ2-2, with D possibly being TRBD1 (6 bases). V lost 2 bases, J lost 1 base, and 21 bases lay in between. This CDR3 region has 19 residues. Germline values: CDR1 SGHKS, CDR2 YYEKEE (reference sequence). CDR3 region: CASSFSIATGTKNTGELFF. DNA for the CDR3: TGTGCCAGCAGCTTTTCTATCGCCACAGGGACGAAGAACACCGGGGAGCTGTTTTTT.